Presented here are 13 T cell receptor beta chains from one specimen sequenced in a study of T cell responses to AZD1222 COVID-19 vaccine. The assay was immunoSEQ multiplex PCR, and TCRdb's table has in-frame clones only and misses some. The sample lists 120,000 to 150,000 clones, 80% to 90% seen once, with 4.5% to 6.5% in the top ten. Sample: peripheral blood, taken on day 0 of AZD1222 vaccination. These receptors were obtained from an adult in good health.

Points on this clone: Additional DNA sequences in this sample encode the identical CDR3. This sequence joins TRBV6-2 or TRBV6-3 and TRBJ2-1; possibly TRBD1 or TRBD2 for D (6 bases each). V lost 6 bases, J lost 3 bases, and 15 bases lay in between. Germline lookup yields CDR1 MNHEY and CDR2 SVGEGT. The CDR3 loop spans 15 amino acids. CDR3 sequence (DNA): TGTGCCAGCAGCCGGGATCGGGGGCTCTACAATGAGCAGTTCTTC. This codes for CASSRDRGLYNEQFF.

The V call is TRBV7-6, the J call TRBJ2-5, with D tentatively TRBD1 (5 bases). Germline loops: CDR1 SGHVS, CDR2 FNYEAQ. The CDR3 is 15 residues long. The V gene lost 5 bases and the J gene lost 3 bases, with 16 bases spanning the gap. The CDR3 region is CASSQNADKKETQYF. In DNA, the CDR3 is TGTGCCAGCAGCCAAAACGCGGACAAGAAAGAGACCCAGTACTTC.

This chain connects TRBV19 to TRBJ1-4; no definite D call. V gave up 3 bases and J gave up 2 bases, with 7 bases separating them. Germline V gene lookup returns CDR1 LNHDA and CDR2 SQIVND (reference sequence). This CDR3 has 14 amino acids. CDR3: CASSIPQTNEKLFF. DNA of the CDR3: TGTGCCAGTAGTATCCCACAGACTAATGAAAAACTGTTTTTT.

V is TRBV19 and J is TRBJ1-2; the match to TRBD1 covers 8 bases. Trimming at V came to 3 bases and at J to 6 bases, leaving 3 bases not matched to a gene. In germline, CDR1 is LNHDA, CDR2 SQIVND (reference sequence). The CDR3 runs to 13 residues. CDR3 DNA sequence: TGTGCCAGTAGTATGACAGGGGCTGATGGCTACACCTTC. Translating it yields CASSMTGADGYTF.

The rearrangement joins TRBV28 to TRBJ1-5; 11 nucleotides line up with TRBD1. The CDR3 is made up of 13 amino acids. Unmatched junction bases numbered 0, after V lost 5 bases and J lost 6 bases. CDR1 MDHEN and CDR2 SYDVKM come from the germline V gene. CDR3 coding DNA: TGTGCCAGCAGTGGGACAGGGGGTCAGCCCCAGCATTTT. Protein product: CASSGTGGQPQHF.

The chain has TRBV7-2 and TRBJ2-7, with a weak D call TRBD1 (6 bases). V was clipped by 2 bases and J by 2 bases, with 10 bases between them. Germline V lookup: CDR1 SGHTA, CDR2 FQGNSA. The CDR3 runs to 14 residues. The CDR3: CASSLRQVAYEQYF. DNA of the CDR3: TGTGCCAGCAGCTTACGACAGGTTGCCTACGAGCAGTACTTC.

This chain connects TRBV5-1 to TRBJ2-1; D is undetermined. V shed 0 bases and J shed 0 bases, with 4 bases lying between them. Germline V gene lookup returns CDR1 SGHRS and CDR2 YFSETQ. This CDR3 region has 14 residues. CDR3 sequence reads: CASSLGTSYNEQFF. Here the CDR3 DNA reads TGCGCCAGCAGCTTGGGGACCTCCTACAATGAGCAGTTCTTC.

The chain couples TRBV18 to TRBJ2-1; 10 bases are a match to TRBD2. CDR3 length: 15 residues. Germline V lookup: CDR1 KGHSH, CDR2 LQKENI. The V gene end was trimmed by 1 base and the J gene end by 7 bases; junction bases not matched to a gene: 4. CDR3 DNA sequence: TGTGCCAGCTCACCACGGACTAGCGGAGGAAATGAGCAGTTCTTC. Translation gives CASSPRTSGGNEQFF. Using reference TRBV18 and TRBJ2-1 for the parts outside the CDR3, the full variable domain is NAGVMQNPRHLVRRRGQEARLRCSPMKGHSHVYWYRQLPEEGLKFMVYLQKENIIDESGMPKERFSAEFPKEGPSILRIQQVVRGDSAAYFCASSPRTSGGNEQFFGPGTRLTVL.

The chain uses TRBV21-1 and TRBJ1-5; the table names TRBD1, a call not compared with the DNA. TRBV21-1 is described as a pseudogene. This CDR3 has 17 residues. CDR3 nucleotide sequence: TGTGCCAGCCTTCGGATGGGCCCGGACAGGAGCAATCAGCCCCAGCATTTT. Its protein product is CASLRMGPDRSNQPQHF.

With respect to this clone: Relative to the germline gene, one junction end is altered; a read error may explain this. For the CDR3, the DNA is TGTGCCAGCAGCTTAGAGCCAACCGCCCCTCCTGTCTTT. Protein: CASSLEPTAPPVF. J is TRBJ1-1 and V is TRBV7-2; D is ambiguous. CDR3 length: 13 amino acids. Looked up from germline, CDR1 is SGHTA and CDR2 is FQGNSA.

The chain employs TRBV9 and TRBJ2-6; no firm D call. CDR1 SGDLS and CDR2 YYNGEE come from the germline V gene. This CDR3 spans 19 amino acids. Trimming removed 0 bases from V and 0 bases from J, with 16 bases in between. CDR3 DNA sequence: TGTGCCAGCAGCGTAGAAGGCAGGACCGCTAACTCTGGGGCCAACGTCCTGACTTTC. Its protein is CASSVEGRTANSGANVLTF.

The rearrangement uses TRBV7-9 and TRBJ2-3; 9 bases are shared with TRBD2. The length of the CDR3 is 18 residues. Germline V lookup: CDR1 SEHNR, CDR2 FQNEAQ (reference sequence). The junction had 17 bases not matched to a gene; V was cut back by 6 bases and J by 4 bases. The CDR3 here is CASSSRVSSGRRADTQYF. The CDR3 region has the DNA TGTGCCAGCAGTTCGCGAGTTTCCAGCGGGAGGCGAGCAGATACGCAGTATTTT.

The chain uses TRBV18 and TRBJ2-1; the match to TRBD2 covers 8 bases. V was clipped by 0 bases and J by 5 bases; unmatched bases: 6. Germline loops: CDR1 KGHSH, CDR2 LQKENI. This CDR3 spans 16 amino acids. CDR3 residues: CASSPPSRGRHNEQFF. The CDR3 DNA sequence: TGTGCCAGCTCACCACCATCTCGCGGGAGGCACAATGAGCAGTTCTTC.